The TCR beta chain described here comes from a study of blood T cell repertoires in COVID-19. Study-wide context: The United States, Italy and Spain were the sources of the acute and convalescent COVID-19 samples.

TCRdb keeps only in-frame clones here, not all; method: immunoSEQ multiplex PCR. The sample holds approximately 190,000 clones, 75% to 90% seen once. Trimming took off 2 bases at V and 4 bases at J, with 8 bases between the two ends. CDR3 length: 14 amino acids. CDR1 is SNHLY, CDR2 FYNNEI, per germline. The receptor comes from a man aged 55-75 years with acute or convalescent COVID-19. The rearrangement links TRBV2 to TRBJ2-2, with D possibly TRBD1 on 6 matching bases. What was sequenced was peripheral blood. The CDR3 DNA follows: TGTGCCAGCAGTGAAATGGGGGCCACCGGGGAGCTGTTTTTT. Amino acids: CASSEMGATGELFF.